A single sample gave rise to the 20 T cell receptor beta chains below, sequenced in a study of T cell responses to AZD1222 COVID-19 vaccine. Data came from immunoSEQ multiplex PCR; TCRdb stores just in-frame clones and leaves some out. This sample has 150,000 to 190,000 clones, with approximately 90% found just once. The sequences come from peripheral blood, collected 28 days after the second AZD1222 dose. The receptors stem from an adult who received the AZD1222 COVID-19 vaccine.

The rearrangement links TRBV28 to TRBJ1-2; D uncertain. Germline V gives CDR1 MDHEN, CDR2 SYDVKM. The CDR3 has 12 amino acids. Trimming shortened V by 7 bases and J by 4 bases, and 10 bases separated the two germline ends. CDR3 residues: CASTTTVYGYTF. As DNA, the CDR3 is TGTGCCAGCACCACGACCGTCTATGGCTACACCTTC.

The CDR3 nucleotides are TGCGCCAGCAGCTCAGTACCGACAGGGACTACCTACGAGCAGTACTTC. Protein product: CASSSVPTGTTYEQYF. The V call is TRBV5-1, the J call TRBJ2-7; the D gene could be TRBD1 or TRBD2 (7 bases each). The germline gives CDR1 SGHRS, CDR2 YFSETQ. V was clipped by 3 bases and J by 2 bases, with 18 bases between them. CDR3 length equals 16 residues. The whole variable domain, filled in from reference TRBV5-1 and TRBJ2-7, reads KAGVTQTPRYLIKTRGQQVTLSCSPISGHRSVSWYQQTPGQGLQFLFEYFSETQRNKGNFPGRFSGRQFSNSRSEMNVSTLELGDSALYLCASSSVPTGTTYEQYFGPGTRLTVT.

V gene TRBV7-9 combines with J gene TRBJ2-5, with 13 bases identical to TRBD2. This CDR3 region has 16 residues. Trimming took 11 bases from V and 2 from J; bases not matched to a gene: 11. Germline CDR1 and CDR2: SEHNR and FQNEAQ (reference sequence). CDR3: CALPEEGLAGQETQYF. As DNA, the CDR3 is TGTGCCCTTCCTGAGGAGGGACTAGCGGGACAAGAGACCCAGTACTTC.

The CDR3 loop is CASSDLREVGTRGAWNEQFF. DNA for the CDR3: TGTGCCAGCAGCGACCTTAGGGAGGTCGGTACGCGGGGGGCATGGAATGAGCAGTTCTTC. This chain connects TRBV2 to TRBJ2-1; 8 bases align to TRBD2. V was pared by 6 bases and J by 7 bases, with 26 bases of the junction left unmatched. The CDR3 extends over 20 amino acids. Germline-derived CDR1 and CDR2 are SNHLY and FYNNEI.

This chain links TRBV5-1 with TRBJ2-1; 11 positions match TRBD2. Germline-derived CDR1 and CDR2 are SGHRS and YFSETQ. The junction had 8 bases not matched to a gene; V was cut back by 0 bases and J by 6 bases. The CDR3 extends over 17 amino acids. CDR3 protein: CASSLVLAGGRGNEQFF. The CDR3 nucleotides read TGCGCCAGCAGCTTGGTTCTAGCGGGAGGAAGAGGCAATGAGCAGTTCTTC.

V usage is TRBV29-1 and J usage is TRBJ1-1; D remains ambiguous. Trimming pared 7 bases from V and 1 base from J, leaving 16 bases between. The CDR3 covers 14 residues. The germline gives CDR1 SQVTM, CDR2 ANQGSEA. CDR3 in DNA: TGCAGCGGGCTGAGGGTCGGTAGGAACACTGAAGCTTTCTTT. Translated: CSGLRVGRNTEAFF.

The chain couples TRBV6-5 to TRBJ2-6, with a tentative D call TRBD2 (5 bases). Germline V gives CDR1 MNHEY, CDR2 SVGAGI. The germline V and J ends were trimmed by 7 bases and 0 bases, with 10 bases remaining between them. This CDR3 region has 15 residues. The CDR3 DNA is TGTGCCAGCACGGCGGCGGGCTCTGGGGCCAACGTCCTGACTTTC. It translates to CASTAAGSGANVLTF.

This clone was counted a few times. The rearrangement uses TRBV19 and TRBJ1-1; possible D gene TRBD1, 5 bases. Per the germline V gene, CDR1 is LNHDA and CDR2 is SQIVND (reference sequence). This CDR3 has 13 amino acids. V was pared by 3 bases and J by 2 bases, with 7 bases between. The chain's CDR3 is CASSITGNTEAFF. CDR3 coding DNA: TGTGCCAGTAGTATCACAGGCAACACTGAAGCTTTCTTT. Full variable domain (rest looked up from reference TRBV19 and TRBJ1-1): DGGITQSPKYLFRKEGQNVTLSCEQNLNHDAMYWYRQDPGQGLRLIYYSQIVNDFQKGDIAEGYSVSREKKESFPLTVTSAQKNPTAFYLCASSITGNTEAFFGQGTRLTVV.

The chain couples TRBV15 to TRBJ1-2; no clear D. Germline CDR1 is LNHNV and CDR2 is YYDKDF (reference sequence). The length of the CDR3 is 13 residues. V dropped 0 bases and J dropped 7 bases, with 9 bases sitting between them. Here the CDR3 DNA reads TGTGCCACCAGCAGAGATGCCGATCTTGGCTACACCTTC. Protein sequence: CATSRDADLGYTF.

The rearrangement joins TRBV6-6 to TRBJ2-2; 11 bases are a match to TRBD2. The CDR3 length is 15 residues. From germline, CDR1 is MNHNY and CDR2 SVGAGI (reference sequence). After removal of 5 bases from V and 7 bases from J, the junction contained 6 bases not matched to a gene. In nucleotides, the CDR3 is TGTGCCAGCAGTATAGCGGGAGGGGAGAACGGGGAGCTGTTTTTT. This translates into CASSIAGGENGELFF.

The chain recombines TRBV5-1 with TRBJ1-1, with 7 bases that match TRBD1. V shed 0 bases, J shed 1 base, and the junction held 6 bases outside the gene matches. Germline V gene lookup returns CDR1 SGHRS and CDR2 YFSETQ. The CDR3 has 16 amino acids. CDR3 sequence reads: CASSLGPGTANTEAFF. In nucleotides, the CDR3 is TGCGCCAGCAGCTTGGGTCCTGGGACAGCGAACACTGAAGCTTTCTTT. Drawing the rest from reference TRBV5-1 and TRBJ1-1, the complete variable domain is KAGVTQTPRYLIKTRGQQVTLSCSPISGHRSVSWYQQTPGQGLQFLFEYFSETQRNKGNFPGRFSGRQFSNSRSEMNVSTLELGDSALYLCASSLGPGTANTEAFFGQGTRLTVV.

The genes are TRBV7-9 and TRBJ2-1; the match to TRBD2 covers 7 bases. Germline CDR1 is SEHNR and CDR2 is FQNEAQ (reference sequence). Unmatched junction bases numbered 9, after V lost 7 bases and J lost 6 bases. The length of the CDR3 is 14 residues. This CDR3 reads CASNELGGPNEQFF. The CDR3 DNA sequence: TGTGCCAGCAACGAATTGGGAGGGCCCAATGAGCAGTTCTTC.

V and J are TRBV20-1 and TRBJ1-5; D unresolved. Germline loops: CDR1 DFQATT, CDR2 SNEGSKA (reference sequence). V gave up 3 bases and J gave up 0 bases, with 6 bases separating them. The CDR3 runs 13 residues. The CDR3 here is CSASSYSNQPQHF. CDR3 coding DNA: TGCAGTGCTAGTAGTTATAGCAATCAGCCCCAGCATTTT.

The chain carries TRBV6-5 and TRBJ2-7, with D possibly being TRBD1 (6 bases). This CDR3 is 15 amino acids long. V lost 7 bases and J 2 bases, leaving 18 bases between the germline ends. Looked up from germline, CDR1 is MNHEY and CDR2 is SVGAGI. CDR3 nucleotides: TGTGCCAGCAACGCCCCCGGGACAAGGACCTACGAGCAGTACTTC. This encodes CASNAPGTRTYEQYF.

The chain carries TRBV5-4 and TRBJ1-5; D perhaps matches TRBD1 (5 bases). Per the germline V gene, CDR1 is SGHNT and CDR2 is YYREEE (reference sequence). The CDR3 length is 14 residues. With 4 bases removed from V and 2 bases from J, the gap between germline ends came to 10 bases. The DNA of the CDR3 is TGTGCCAGCAGCCATGGGGGGGGCAATCAGCCCCAGCATTTT. Amino acid sequence: CASSHGGGNQPQHF.

The rearrangement joins TRBV4-1 to TRBJ1-2; D is perhaps TRBD1 (6 bases). The CDR3 is made up of 14 amino acids. V was trimmed by 1 base and J by 7 bases, leaving 13 bases between them. In germline, CDR1 is MGHRA, CDR2 YSYEKL. In nucleotides, the CDR3 is TGCGCCAGCAGCCAAGCCCCAGGGGCCGTTGGCTACACCTTC. This codes for CASSQAPGAVGYTF.

This clone occurred once. The chain is built from TRBV27 and TRBJ2-7, with D maybe TRBD1 (5 bases). This CDR3 contains 12 residues. V was pared by 6 bases and J by 2 bases, with 8 bases between. The germline V gene encodes CDR1 MNHEY and CDR2 SMNVEV (reference sequence). The CDR3: CASRRTTYEQYF. The CDR3 DNA sequence: TGTGCCAGCAGACGGACAACCTACGAGCAGTACTTC.

The V gene is TRBV5-1, the J gene TRBJ1-1; no reliable D call. V lost 4 bases and J lost 4, with 11 bases in between. CDR3 length equals 13 residues. Germline CDR1 and CDR2: SGHRS and YFSETQ. The CDR3 sequence is CASSINTGTEAFF. The CDR3 DNA follows: TGCGCCAGCAGCATAAACACGGGCACTGAAGCTTTCTTT.

The chain joins TRBV14 to TRBJ2-2; D is unclear. This CDR3 spans 13 amino acids. CDR1 and CDR2 (germline): SGHDN, FVKESK. The germline V and J ends were trimmed by 2 bases and 6 bases, with 7 bases remaining between them. This CDR3 is CASSQTYAGELFF. CDR3 bases: TGTGCCAGCAGCCAAACGTACGCCGGGGAGCTGTTTTTT.

This chain uses TRBV5-1 with TRBJ2-7, with D perhaps TRBD2 (6 bases). The germline CDR1 and CDR2 sequences are SGHRS and YFSETQ. Trimming took off 4 bases at V and 4 bases at J, with 18 bases between the two ends. The CDR3 consists of 15 residues. The CDR3 DNA sequence: TGCGCCAGCAGCCCCAGGACCGACGGGGGTTACGAGCAGTACTTC. Translated: CASSPRTDGGYEQYF.